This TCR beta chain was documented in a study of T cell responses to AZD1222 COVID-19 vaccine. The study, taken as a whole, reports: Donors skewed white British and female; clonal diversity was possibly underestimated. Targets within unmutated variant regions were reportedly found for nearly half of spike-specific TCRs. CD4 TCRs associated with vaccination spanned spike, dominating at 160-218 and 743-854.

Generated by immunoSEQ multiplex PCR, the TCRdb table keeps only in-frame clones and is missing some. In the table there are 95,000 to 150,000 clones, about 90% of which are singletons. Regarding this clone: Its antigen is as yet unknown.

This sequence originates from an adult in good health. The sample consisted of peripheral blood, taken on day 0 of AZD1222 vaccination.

The CDR3 spells CASSLGERAEAFF. The CDR3 bases are TGTGCCAGCAGTTTGGGGGAGAGGGCTGAAGCTTTCTTT. The gene calls are TRBV12-3 or TRBV12-4 and TRBJ1-1; possibly TRBD1 for D (5 bases). V was trimmed by 3 bases and J by 6 bases, leaving 11 bases between them. This CDR3 is built from 13 residues.